These T cell receptor beta chains were read from a single sample in a study of T cell responses to AZD1222 COVID-19 vaccine. TCRdb's copy holds only in-frame clones and misses some; the assay was immunoSEQ multiplex PCR. Of 180,000 or so clones detected, 88% appear once; the ten largest clones hold 26%. The material was peripheral blood, obtained 28 days after the second AZD1222 dose. The receptors shown here come from an adult who received the AZD1222 COVID-19 vaccine. CDR3s include the opening cysteine and the closing phenylalanine or tryptophan. The order of the fields is clone size, D gene, V gene, J gene, CDR3 protein, CDR3 DNA. D genes are given only for firm matches. Only some rows state a clone size, as once, few, many or a class for expanded clones.

few	TRBD1	TRBV19	TRBJ1-5	CASSMDRGQPQHF	TGTGCCAGTAGTATGGACAGGGGACAGCCCCAGCATTTT
-	-	TRBV19	TRBJ1-4	CASSMSAVGREKLFF	TGTGCCAGTAGTATGTCAGCCGTGGGGAGAGAAAAACTGTTTTTT
-	-	TRBV28	TRBJ2-7	CASSLPRFGEQYF	TGTGCCAGCAGTTTACCCCGGTTTGGGGAGCAGTACTTC
-	-	TRBV3-1/TRBV3-2	TRBJ1-5	CASSPGLRQPQHF	TGTGCCAGTTCGCCAGGCTTGAGGCAGCCCCAGCATTTT
-	TRBD2	TRBV6-2/TRBV6-3	TRBJ2-5	CASSYTGLAALGHQETQYF	TGTGCCAGCAGTTACACGGGACTAGCGGCCCTCGGCCACCAAGAGACCCAGTACTTC
-	TRBD2	TRBV29-1	TRBJ2-3	CSVGLAGALDTQYF	TGCAGCGTCGGACTAGCGGGAGCTCTGGACACGCAGTATTTT
-	-	TRBV28	TRBJ2-7	CASSSITRVWGDQSYEQYF	TGTGCCAGCAGCTCCATCACTAGGGTGTGGGGGGACCAATCCTACGAGCAGTACTTC
-	TRBD2	TRBV5-1	TRBJ2-1	CASSLWLAGGPEQFF	TGCGCCAGCAGCTTGTGGCTAGCGGGAGGGCCTGAGCAGTTCTTC
-	TRBD2	TRBV4-2	TRBJ2-5	CASSQGGLAGGETQYF	TGTGCCAGCAGCCAAGGAGGCCTAGCGGGTGGGGAGACCCAGTACTTC
-	-	TRBV4-1	TRBJ1-2	CASSQDATESAPNYGYTF	TGCGCCAGCAGCCAAGATGCGACGGAATCCGCCCCCAACTATGGCTACACCTTC
-	-	TRBV15	TRBJ1-5	CATSTRDPYQPQHF	TGTGCCACCAGCACCCGGGACCCGTATCAGCCCCAGCATTTT
-	-	TRBV3-1/TRBV3-2	TRBJ1-3	CASSPWDVSGNTIYF	TGTGCCAGCAGCCCCTGGGACGTCTCTGGAAACACCATATATTTT
-	TRBD1	TRBV7-9	TRBJ2-6	CASSLAPWGQGKANVLTF	TGTGCCAGCAGCTTAGCCCCGTGGGGACAGGGAAAGGCCAACGTCCTGACTTTC
-	-	TRBV4-1	TRBJ1-2	CASSQEPWGAGGYTF	TGCGCCAGCAGCCAAGAGCCCTGGGGGGCGGGGGGCTACACCTTC
-	-	TRBV30	TRBJ2-7	CAWSGSRDEQYF	TGTGCCTGGAGTGGGTCTCGGGACGAGCAGTACTTC
once	-	TRBV7-9	TRBJ2-1	CASSLVTAGTDEQFF	TGTGCCAGCAGCTTAGTAACGGCGGGAACGGATGAGCAGTTCTTC
-	-	TRBV4-3	TRBJ2-2	CASSHSQSNTGELFF	TGCGCCAGCAGCCACAGTCAATCGAACACCGGGGAGCTGTTTTTT
-	TRBD2	TRBV5-1	TRBJ2-7	CASSPGLAGGEQYF	TGCGCCAGCAGCCCGGGACTAGCCGGGGGCGAGCAGTACTTC
-	-	TRBV6-5	TRBJ2-5	CASQGGETQYF	TGTGCCAGCCAAGGGGGAGAGACCCAGTACTTC
-	-	TRBV5-6	TRBJ1-2	CASSLTSTGGYTF	TGTGCCAGCAGCTTAACTTCAACAGGCGGCTACACCTTC
-	TRBD2	TRBV10-3	TRBJ2-1	CAIGASGTTEQFF	TGTGCCATCGGGGCTAGCGGGACGACTGAGCAGTTCTTC
-	TRBD2	TRBV15	TRBJ2-3	CATRTSGTDTQYF	TGTGCCACTAGGACTAGCGGCACAGATACGCAGTATTTT
-	-	TRBV4-3	TRBJ2-7	CASSQEVEAWRYEQYF	TGCGCCAGCAGCCAAGAGGTAGAGGCCTGGAGGTACGAGCAGTACTTC